This T cell receptor (beta chain) was profiled in a study of blood T cell repertoires in COVID-19. About the study: Samples representing acute and convalescent COVID-19 were sourced from the United States, Italy and Spain. The analysed material was cDNA or gDNA that came from T cells, B-cell-depleted T cells, or PBMCs.

Authors' analysis steps: Reference gene primer amplification in the assay estimated nucleated cell counts. Sequencing was performed with immunoSEQ multiplex PCR; in TCRdb, only in-frame clones are kept and a portion is missing. Clonal size and the V and J genes are those of that table, whereas D and trimming came from the DNA. The repertoire has some 310,000 clones, about nine tenths of them found once; the top ten carry 1%. V lost 5 bases and J 8 bases, leaving 12 bases between the germline ends. The germline CDR1 and CDR2 sequences are MNHNY and SVGAGI (reference sequence). The CDR3 has 12 residues.

The source material was peripheral blood. The clonotype originates from a man in his fifties with active or convalescent COVID-19. The V gene is TRBV6-6, the J gene TRBJ1-2; D uncertain. CDR3 amino acids: CASSTLTSGYTF. CDR3 bases: TGTGCCAGCAGTACCTTGACTAGCGGCTACACCTTC.